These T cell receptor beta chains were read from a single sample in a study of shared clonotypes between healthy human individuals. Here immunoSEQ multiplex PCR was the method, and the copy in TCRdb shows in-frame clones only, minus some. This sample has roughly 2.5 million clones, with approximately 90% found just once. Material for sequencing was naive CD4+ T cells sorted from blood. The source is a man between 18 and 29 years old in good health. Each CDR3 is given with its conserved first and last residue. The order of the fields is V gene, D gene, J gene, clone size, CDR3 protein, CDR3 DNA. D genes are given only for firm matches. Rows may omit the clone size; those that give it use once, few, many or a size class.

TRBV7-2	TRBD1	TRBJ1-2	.	CASSSQGGFNYGYTF	TGTGCCAGCAGCTCGCAGGGGGGATTTAACTATGGCTACACCTTC
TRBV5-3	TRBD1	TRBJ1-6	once	CASSLGQGPLHF	TGTGCCAGCAGCTTGGGACAGGGCCCGCTCCACTTT
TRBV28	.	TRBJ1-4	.	CASQGTLYEKLFF	TGTGCCAGCCAGGGAACCCTCTATGAAAAACTGTTTTTT
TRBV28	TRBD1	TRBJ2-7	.	CASRPPGTGTYEQYF	TGTGCCAGCAGACCACCCGGGACAGGGACCTACGAGCAGTACTTC
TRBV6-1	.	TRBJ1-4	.	CASHPRLGTNEKLFF	TGTGCCAGCCACCCCCGATTGGGAACTAATGAAAAACTGTTTTTT
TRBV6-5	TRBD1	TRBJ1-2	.	CASSSSGTGIYGYTF	TGTGCCAGCAGCTCGAGCGGGACAGGGATCTATGGCTACACCTTC
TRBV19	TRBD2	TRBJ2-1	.	CASSIVSGREGLNEQFF	TGTGCCAGTAGCATTGTTAGCGGGAGGGAGGGTTTAAATGAGCAGTTCTTC
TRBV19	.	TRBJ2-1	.	CASSILRERSNEQFF	TGTGCCAGTAGTATTCTCCGGGAGCGGAGCAATGAGCAGTTCTTC
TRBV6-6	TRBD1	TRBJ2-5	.	CASIQGAQETQYF	TGTGCCAGCATACAGGGGGCCCAAGAGACCCAGTACTTC
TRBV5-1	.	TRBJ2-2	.	CASSLGGTNTGELFF	TGCGCCAGCAGCTTGGGAGGGACGAACACCGGGGAGCTGTTTTTT
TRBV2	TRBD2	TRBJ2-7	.	CAGGLAVTYEQYF	TGTGCCGGAGGACTAGCGGTTACCTACGAGCAGTACTTC
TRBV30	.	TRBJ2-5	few	CAWSVSTSQETQYF	TGTGCCTGGAGTGTATCGACTTCTCAAGAGACCCAGTACTTC
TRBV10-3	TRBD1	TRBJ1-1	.	CAISAGTGGTEAFF	TGTGCCATCAGTGCCGGGACAGGGGGCACTGAAGCTTTCTTT
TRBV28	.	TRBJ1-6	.	CASSPGTKDSPLHF	TGTGCCAGCAGTCCAGGGACTAAAGATTCACCCCTCCACTTT
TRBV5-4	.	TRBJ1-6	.	CASSSSDPEGPLHF	TGTGCCAGCAGCTCATCGGACCCGGAGGGACCCCTCCACTTT
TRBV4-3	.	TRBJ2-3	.	CASSQDFESSTDTQYF	TGCGCCAGCAGCCAAGATTTCGAATCAAGCACAGATACGCAGTATTTT
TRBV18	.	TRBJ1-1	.	CASSLKEQGAGTEAFF	TGTGCCAGCTCACTGAAGGAACAGGGAGCGGGTACTGAAGCTTTCTTT
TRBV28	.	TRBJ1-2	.	CASSTGGTNYGYTF	TGTGCCAGCAGTACAGGCGGGACGAACTATGGCTACACCTTC
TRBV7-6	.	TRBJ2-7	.	CASSQPGGYEQYF	TGTGCCAGCAGCCAACCTGGGGGCTACGAGCAGTACTTC
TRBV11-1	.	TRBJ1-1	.	CASSEGVNTEAFF	TGTGCCAGCAGCGAAGGGGTGAACACTGAAGCTTTCTTT
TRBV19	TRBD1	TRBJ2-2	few	CASSSIRDRGRGELFF	TGTGCCAGTAGTAGTATCCGGGACAGGGGGCGCGGGGAGCTGTTTTTT
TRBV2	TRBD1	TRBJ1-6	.	CASSETRGTGSSYNSPLHF	TGTGCCAGCAGTGAAACGCGAGGGACAGGGAGCTCCTATAATTCACCCCTCCACTTT
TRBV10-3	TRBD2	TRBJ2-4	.	CAISESGGSKNIQYF	TGTGCCATCAGTGAGTCGGGGGGGTCCAAAAACATTCAGTACTTC
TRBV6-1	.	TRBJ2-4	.	CASSESVIQYF	TGTGCCAGCAGTGAGTCGGTCATTCAGTACTTC
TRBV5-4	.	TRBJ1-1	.	CASVERGGPGNTEAFF	TGTGCCAGCGTTGAGCGCGGAGGCCCCGGGAACACTGAAGCTTTCTTT
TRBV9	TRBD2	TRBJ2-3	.	CASSVGIAGPSTDTQYF	TGTGCCAGCAGCGTAGGAATAGCGGGGCCTAGCACAGATACGCAGTATTTT
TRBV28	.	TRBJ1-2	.	CASSYTNYGYTF	TGTGCCAGCAGTTATACTAACTATGGCTACACCTTC